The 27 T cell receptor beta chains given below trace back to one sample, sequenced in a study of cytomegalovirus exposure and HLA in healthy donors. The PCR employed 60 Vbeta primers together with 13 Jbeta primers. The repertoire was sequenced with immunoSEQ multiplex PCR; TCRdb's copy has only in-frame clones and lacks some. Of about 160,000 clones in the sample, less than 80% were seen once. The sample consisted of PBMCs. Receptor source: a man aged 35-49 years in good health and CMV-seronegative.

The CDR3 sequence is CASSLVGSGGFYNEQFF. The CDR3 region has the DNA TGTGCCAGCAGCTTAGTTGGGTCGGGAGGGTTTTACAATGAGCAGTTCTTC. The rearrangement joins TRBV11-2 to TRBJ2-1, with 8 bases fitting TRBD2. The germline V gene encodes CDR1 SGHAT and CDR2 FQNNGV. V was clipped by 1 base and J by 4 bases; unmatched bases: 9. There are 17 residues in the CDR3.

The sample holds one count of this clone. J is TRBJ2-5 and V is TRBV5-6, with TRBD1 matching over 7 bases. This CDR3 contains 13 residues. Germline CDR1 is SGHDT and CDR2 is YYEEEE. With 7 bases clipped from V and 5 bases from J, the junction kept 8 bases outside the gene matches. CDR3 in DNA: TGTGCCAGCGGGCGACAGGGCCCGGAGACCCAGTACTTC. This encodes CASGRQGPETQYF. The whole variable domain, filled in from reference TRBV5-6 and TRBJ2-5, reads DAGVTQSPTHLIKTRGQQVTLRCSPKSGHDTVSWYQQALGQGPQFIFQYYEEEERQRGNFPDRFSGHQFPNYSSELNVNALLLGDSALYLCASGRQGPETQYFGPGTRLLVL.

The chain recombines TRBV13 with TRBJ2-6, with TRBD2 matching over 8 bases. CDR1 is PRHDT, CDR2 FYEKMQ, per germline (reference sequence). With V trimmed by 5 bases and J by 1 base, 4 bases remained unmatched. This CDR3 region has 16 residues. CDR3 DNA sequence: TGTGCCAGCAGCCCCTCGGGAGGGTCTGGGGCCAACGTCCTGACTTTC. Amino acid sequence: CASSPSGGSGANVLTF.

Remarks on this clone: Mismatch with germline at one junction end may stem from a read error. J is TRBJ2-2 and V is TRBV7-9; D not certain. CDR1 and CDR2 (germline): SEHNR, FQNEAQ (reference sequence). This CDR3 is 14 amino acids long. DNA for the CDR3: TGTTCCAGCAGCCCCCCACCCAGCACCGGGGAGCTGTTTTTT. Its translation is CSSSPPPSTGELFF.

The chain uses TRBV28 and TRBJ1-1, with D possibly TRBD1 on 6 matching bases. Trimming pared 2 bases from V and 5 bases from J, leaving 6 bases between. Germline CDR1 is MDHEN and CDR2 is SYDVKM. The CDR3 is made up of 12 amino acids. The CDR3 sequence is CASSLRGTEAFF. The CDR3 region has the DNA TGTGCCAGCAGTTTAAGGGGGACTGAAGCTTTCTTT.

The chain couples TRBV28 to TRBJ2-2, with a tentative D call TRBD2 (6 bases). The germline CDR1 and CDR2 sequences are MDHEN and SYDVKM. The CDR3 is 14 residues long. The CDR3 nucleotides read TGTGCTTTGGGGGGACGTCTGTTCACCGGGGAGCTGTTTTTT. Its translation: CALGGRLFTGELFF.

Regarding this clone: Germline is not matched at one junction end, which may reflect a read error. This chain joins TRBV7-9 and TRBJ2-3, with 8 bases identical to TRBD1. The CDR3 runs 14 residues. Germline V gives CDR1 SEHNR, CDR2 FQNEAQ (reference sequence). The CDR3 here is CSSSRTGSTDTQYF. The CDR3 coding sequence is TGTTCCAGCAGCCGGACAGGGTCGACAGATACGCAGTATTTT.

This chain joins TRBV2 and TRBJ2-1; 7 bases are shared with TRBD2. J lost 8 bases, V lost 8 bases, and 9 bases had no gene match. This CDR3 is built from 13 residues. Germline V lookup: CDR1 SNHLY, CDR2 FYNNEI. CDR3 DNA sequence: TGTGCCAGCGCAGGCGGGAGAGGGCATGAGCAGTTCTTC. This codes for CASAGGRGHEQFF. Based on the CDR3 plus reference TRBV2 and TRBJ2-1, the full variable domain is EPEVTQTPSHQVTQMGQEVILRCVPISNHLYFYWYRQILGQKVEFLVSFYNNEISEKSEIFDDQFSVERPDGSNFTLKIRSTKLEDSAMYFCASAGGRGHEQFFGPGTRLTVL.

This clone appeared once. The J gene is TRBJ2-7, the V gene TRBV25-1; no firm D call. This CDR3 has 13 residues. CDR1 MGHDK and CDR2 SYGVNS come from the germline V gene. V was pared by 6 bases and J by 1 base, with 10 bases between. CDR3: CASRQPRSYEQYF. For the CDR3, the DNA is TGTGCCAGCAGGCAACCGCGATCCTACGAGCAGTACTTC.

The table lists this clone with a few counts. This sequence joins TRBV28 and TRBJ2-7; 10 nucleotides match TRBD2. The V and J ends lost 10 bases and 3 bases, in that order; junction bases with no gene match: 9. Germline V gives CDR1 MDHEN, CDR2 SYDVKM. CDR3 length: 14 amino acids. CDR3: CATQSGTSVYEQYF. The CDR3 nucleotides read TGTGCCACCCAATCCGGGACTAGCGTCTACGAGCAGTACTTC.

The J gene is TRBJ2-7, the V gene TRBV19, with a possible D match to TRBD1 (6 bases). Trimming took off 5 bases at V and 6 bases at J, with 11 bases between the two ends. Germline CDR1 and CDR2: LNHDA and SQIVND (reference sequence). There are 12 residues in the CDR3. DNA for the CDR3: TGTGCCAGTAGTCTCACAGGGTCCGAGCAGTACTTC. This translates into CASSLTGSEQYF.

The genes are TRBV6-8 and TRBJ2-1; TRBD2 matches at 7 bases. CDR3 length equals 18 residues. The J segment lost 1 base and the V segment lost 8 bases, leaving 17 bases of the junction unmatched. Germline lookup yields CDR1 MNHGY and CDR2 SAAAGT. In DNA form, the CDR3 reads TGTGCCAGCTGCAACGGAGAAGAGGAGGGAGGGTCCTACAATGAGCAGTTCTTC. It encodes CASCNGEEEGGSYNEQFF.

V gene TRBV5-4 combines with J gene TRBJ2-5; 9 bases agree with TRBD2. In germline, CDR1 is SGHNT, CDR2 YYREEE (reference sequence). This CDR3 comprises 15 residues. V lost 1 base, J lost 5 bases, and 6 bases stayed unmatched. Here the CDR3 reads CASSLWTSALETQYF. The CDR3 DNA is TGTGCCAGCAGCTTGTGGACTAGCGCGCTGGAGACCCAGTACTTC.

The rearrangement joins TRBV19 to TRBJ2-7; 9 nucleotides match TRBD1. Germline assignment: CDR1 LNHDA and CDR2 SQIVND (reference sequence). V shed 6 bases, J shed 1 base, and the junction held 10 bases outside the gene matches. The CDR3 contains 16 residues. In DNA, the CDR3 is TGTGCCAGTAGACCCGCCGGGACAGGGAGATCCTACGAGCAGTACTTC. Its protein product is CASRPAGTGRSYEQYF.

CDR3 coding DNA: TGTGCCAGCAGCTTATCGGCCTATGGGCGTGGAGAGACCCAGTACTTC. It specifies CASSLSAYGRGETQYF. The chain carries TRBV11-2 and TRBJ2-5; D gene ambiguous. This CDR3 is 16 amino acids long. V dropped 2 bases and J dropped 4 bases, with 17 bases sitting between them. Germline V lookup: CDR1 SGHAT, CDR2 FQNNGV.

The CDR3 loop reads CASSLRRAETQYF. As DNA, the CDR3 is TGTGCCAGCAGCTTGAGGCGGGCAGAGACCCAGTACTTC. The J gene is TRBJ2-5, the V gene TRBV5-4; maybe TRBD2 (5 bases). CDR3 length: 13 amino acids. Germline values: CDR1 SGHNT, CDR2 YYREEE (reference sequence). Trimming took off 1 base at V and 4 bases at J, with 8 bases between the two ends.

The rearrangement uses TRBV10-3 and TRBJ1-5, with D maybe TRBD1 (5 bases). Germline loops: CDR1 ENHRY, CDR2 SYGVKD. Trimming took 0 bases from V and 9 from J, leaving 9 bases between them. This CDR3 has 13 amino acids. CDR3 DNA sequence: TGTGCCATCAGTGAGTCGGAGGGGAGGCCCCAGCATTTT. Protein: CAISESEGRPQHF.

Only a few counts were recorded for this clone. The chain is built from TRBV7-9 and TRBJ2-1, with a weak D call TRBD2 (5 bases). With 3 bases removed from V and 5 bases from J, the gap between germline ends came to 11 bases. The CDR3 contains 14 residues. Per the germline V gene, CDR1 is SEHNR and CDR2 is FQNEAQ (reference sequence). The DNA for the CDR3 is TGTGCCAGCAGCTTCAGGAGCGGTGACAATGAGCAGTTCTTC. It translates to CASSFRSGDNEQFF.

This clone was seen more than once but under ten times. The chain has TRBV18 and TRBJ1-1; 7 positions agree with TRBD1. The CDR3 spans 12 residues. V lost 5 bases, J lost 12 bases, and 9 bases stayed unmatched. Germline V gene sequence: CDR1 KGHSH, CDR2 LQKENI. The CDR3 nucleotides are TGTGCCAGCTCATCGGGACAGTCCCGGTCTTTCTTT. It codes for CASSSGQSRSFF.

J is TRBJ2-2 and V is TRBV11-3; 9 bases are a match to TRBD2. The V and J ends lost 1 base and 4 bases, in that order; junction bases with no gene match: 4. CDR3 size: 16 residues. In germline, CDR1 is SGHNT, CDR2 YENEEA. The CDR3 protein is CASSLAAGGGTGELFF. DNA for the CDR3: TGTGCCAGCAGCTTAGCGGCGGGAGGGGGCACCGGGGAGCTGTTTTTT.

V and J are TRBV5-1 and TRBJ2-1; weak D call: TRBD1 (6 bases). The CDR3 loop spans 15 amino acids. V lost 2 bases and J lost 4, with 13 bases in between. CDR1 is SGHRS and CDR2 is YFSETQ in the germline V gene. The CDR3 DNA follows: TGCGCCAGCAGCTTCCCGGGACAACTTTACAATGAGCAGTTCTTC. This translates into CASSFPGQLYNEQFF.

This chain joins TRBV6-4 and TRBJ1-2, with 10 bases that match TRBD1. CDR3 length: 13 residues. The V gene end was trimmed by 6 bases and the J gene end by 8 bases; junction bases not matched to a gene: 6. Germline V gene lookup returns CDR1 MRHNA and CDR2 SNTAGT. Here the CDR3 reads CASSPDRGRGYTF. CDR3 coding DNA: TGTGCCAGCAGCCCGGACAGGGGGAGAGGCTACACCTTC.

The CDR3 coding sequence is TGTGCCAGCAGCTTTAGCGGGAGGGCCAATGAGCAGTTCTTC. Translated, it gives CASSFSGRANEQFF. The chain employs TRBV11-2 and TRBJ2-1, with 11 positions matching TRBD2. The germline gives CDR1 SGHAT, CDR2 FQNNGV. J was trimmed by 6 bases and V by 3 bases; bases with no gene match: 1. The CDR3 extends over 14 amino acids. The whole variable domain, filled in from reference TRBV11-2 and TRBJ2-1, reads EAGVAQSPRYKIIEKRQSVAFWCNPISGHATLYWYQQILGQGPKLLIQFQNNGVVDDSQLPKDRFSAERLKGVDSTLKIQPAKLEDSAVYLCASSFSGRANEQFFGPGTRLTVL.

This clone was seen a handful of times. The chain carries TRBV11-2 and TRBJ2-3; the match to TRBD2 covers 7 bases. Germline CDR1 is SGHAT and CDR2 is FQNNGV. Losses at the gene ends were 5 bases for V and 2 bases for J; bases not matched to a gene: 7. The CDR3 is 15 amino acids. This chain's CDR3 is CASSPLAVSTDTQYF. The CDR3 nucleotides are TGTGCCAGCAGCCCGCTAGCGGTCTCCACAGATACGCAGTATTTT. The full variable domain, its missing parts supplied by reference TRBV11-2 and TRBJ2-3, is EAGVAQSPRYKIIEKRQSVAFWCNPISGHATLYWYQQILGQGPKLLIQFQNNGVVDDSQLPKDRFSAERLKGVDSTLKIQPAKLEDSAVYLCASSPLAVSTDTQYFGPGTRLTVL.

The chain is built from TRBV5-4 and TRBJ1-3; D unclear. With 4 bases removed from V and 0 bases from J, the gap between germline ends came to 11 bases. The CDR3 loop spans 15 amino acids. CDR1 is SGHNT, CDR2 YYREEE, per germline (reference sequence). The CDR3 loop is CASSPDIGSGNTIYF. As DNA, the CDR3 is TGTGCCAGCAGCCCAGACATCGGCTCTGGAAACACCATATATTTT.

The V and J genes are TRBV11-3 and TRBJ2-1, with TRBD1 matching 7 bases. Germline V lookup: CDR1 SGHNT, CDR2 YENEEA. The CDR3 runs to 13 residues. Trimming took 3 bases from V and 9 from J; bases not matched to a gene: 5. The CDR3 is CASSLRGRGEQFF. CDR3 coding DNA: TGTGCCAGCAGCTTGAGGGGGCGAGGTGAGCAGTTCTTC.

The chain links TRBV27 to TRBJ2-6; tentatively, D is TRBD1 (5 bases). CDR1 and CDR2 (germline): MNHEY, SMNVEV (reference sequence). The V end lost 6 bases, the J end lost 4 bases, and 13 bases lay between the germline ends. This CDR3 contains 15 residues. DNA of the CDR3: TGTGCCAGCAGGGAGAACAGGTTCGGGGCCAACGTCCTGACTTTC. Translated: CASRENRFGANVLTF.